The 4 T cell receptor beta chains given below trace back to one sample, sequenced in a study of patients and donors after allogeneic stem cell transplantation. TCRdb used MiXCR to reprocess the RT-PCR reads, holding one entry per CDR3 protein. The sample lists approximately 20,000 distinct CDR3 sequences, 4.5% to 6% seen once, with roughly 40% in the top ten. Sequenced: blood, either unsorted or a sorted T cell fraction (not recorded which). These receptors all come from a human donor who was either an allogeneic HSCT recipient or a stem cell or donor lymphocyte infusion donor (not recorded which). It is not recorded whose cells these are; they may come from a transplant donor.

This clonotype has ten or more counts. Here the CDR3 DNA reads TGTGCCAGCGGGCGGAGCGGGGGTGGTACCCAAGAGACCCAGTACTTC. It translates to CASGRSGGGTQETQYF. V and J are TRBV9 and TRBJ2-5; TRBD2 agrees at 8 bases. CDR3 length: 16 residues. The V gene end was trimmed by 7 bases and the J gene end by 1 base; junction bases not matched to a gene: 12. Germline-derived CDR1 and CDR2 are SGDLS and YYNGEE.

Many counts were recorded for this clonotype. The rearrangement uses TRBV7-2 and TRBJ2-7; D is perhaps TRBD1 or TRBD2 (7 bases each). The germline V gene has CDR1 SGHTA and CDR2 FQGNSA. Trimming cost V 5 bases and J 4 bases, with 21 bases left between them. This CDR3 comprises 16 residues. The CDR3 DNA sequence: TGTGCCAGCAGCCCAGGGGGGGGGACCTTCTATTACGAGCAGTACTTC. As protein: CASSPGGGTFYYEQYF.

The chain employs TRBV28 and TRBJ2-4; no reliable D call. Deletions cut 4 bases from V and 0 bases from J, with 16 bases between. Germline V gene sequence: CDR1 MDHEN, CDR2 SYDVKM. There are 17 residues in the CDR3. The CDR3 coding sequence is TGTGCCAGCAGTTCCCCAGAGAAGCATCTAGCCAAAAACATTCAGTACTTC. Translating gives CASSSPEKHLAKNIQYF.

This clonotype was seen many times. The V and J genes are TRBV5-1 and TRBJ2-2; 8 bases map to TRBD1. The CDR3 is 16 amino acids. Germline V gene data show CDR1 as SGHRS and CDR2 as YFSETQ. The J segment lost 1 base and the V segment lost 3 bases, leaving 5 bases of the junction unmatched. The CDR3 region is CASSYTGTGNTGELFF. In DNA form, the CDR3 reads TGCGCCAGCAGCTACACCGGGACAGGGAACACCGGGGAGCTGTTTTTT.